A selection of T cell receptor beta chains follows, all from one sample in a study of shared clonotypes between healthy human individuals. Some clones are missing from TCRdb's copy, which holds only in-frame ones; the method was immunoSEQ multiplex PCR. The table lists about a million clones, approximately 77% of them singletons, with over 0.8% in the top ten. The sample comprised memory CD4+ T cells from PBMCs. These receptor sequences come from a man younger than 35 in good health. Some clones in this sample may be carry-over from other donors' samples. The CDR3 runs from the conserved cysteine through the conserved F or W. A D gene is named only where the DNA matches it firmly. Only some rows state a clone size, as once, few, many or a class for expanded clones.

v_call: TRBV5-6
d_call: -
clone_size: -
j_call: TRBJ2-1
cdr3_aa: CASSLTYGREQFF
cdr3_nt: TGTGCCAGCAGCTTGACATACGGGCGAGAGCAGTTCTTC

v_call: TRBV6-6
d_call: -
clone_size: -
j_call: TRBJ2-5
cdr3_aa: CASSSSTRTQETQYF
cdr3_nt: TGTGCCAGCAGTTCTAGCACCCGGACGCAAGAGACCCAGTACTTC

v_call: TRBV5-1
d_call: -
clone_size: -
j_call: TRBJ2-3
cdr3_aa: CASSARGGRSTDTQYF
cdr3_nt: TGCGCCAGCAGCGCGAGAGGTGGCAGGAGCACAGATACGCAGTATTTT

v_call: TRBV7-2
d_call: -
clone_size: -
j_call: TRBJ2-1
cdr3_aa: CASSLGWAINEQFF
cdr3_nt: TGTGCCAGCAGCTTAGGGTGGGCGATTAATGAGCAGTTCTTC

v_call: TRBV5-1
d_call: -
clone_size: -
j_call: TRBJ2-1
cdr3_aa: CASSLVGGGIDEQFF
cdr3_nt: TGCGCCAGCAGCTTGGTAGGGGGAGGTATTGATGAGCAGTTCTTC

v_call: TRBV19
d_call: TRBD1
clone_size: -
j_call: TRBJ2-7
cdr3_aa: CASSGQGSYEQYF
cdr3_nt: TGTGCCAGTAGCGGACAGGGTTCCTACGAGCAGTACTTC

v_call: TRBV5-1
d_call: TRBD1
clone_size: -
j_call: TRBJ1-2
cdr3_aa: CASSLLGDRVDRNYGYTF
cdr3_nt: TGCGCCAGCAGCTTATTAGGGGACAGGGTCGATAGGAACTATGGCTACACCTTC

v_call: TRBV27
d_call: -
clone_size: -
j_call: TRBJ1-1
cdr3_aa: CASSRITDTEAFF
cdr3_nt: TGTGCCAGCAGTAGAATTACAGACACTGAAGCTTTCTTT

v_call: TRBV11-3
d_call: TRBD2
clone_size: -
j_call: TRBJ2-5
cdr3_aa: CASRPSGRPQGTQYF
cdr3_nt: TGTGCCAGCAGGCCTAGCGGGAGGCCCCAAGGGACCCAGTACTTC

v_call: TRBV18
d_call: TRBD1
clone_size: -
j_call: TRBJ1-2
cdr3_aa: CASSPGTERDGYTF
cdr3_nt: TGTGCCAGCTCACCAGGGACAGAGCGTGATGGCTACACCTTC

v_call: TRBV4-2
d_call: -
clone_size: -
j_call: TRBJ1-3
cdr3_aa: CASTTGQGYTIYF
cdr3_nt: TGTGCCAGCACTACCGGACAAGGATACACCATATATTTT

v_call: TRBV5-4
d_call: -
clone_size: -
j_call: TRBJ2-1
cdr3_aa: CASREGSRIVNEQFF
cdr3_nt: TGTGCCAGCAGGGAGGGGTCCCGGATAGTTAATGAGCAGTTCTTC

v_call: TRBV6-1
d_call: -
clone_size: -
j_call: TRBJ2-5
cdr3_aa: CASERTNQETQYF
cdr3_nt: TGTGCCAGCGAAAGGACAAACCAAGAGACCCAGTACTTC

v_call: TRBV23-1
d_call: TRBD2
clone_size: -
j_call: TRBJ2-1
cdr3_aa: CASSQSAGKLRLF
cdr3_nt: TGCGCCAGCAGTCAATCAGCGGGGAAGTTAAGGCTCTTC

v_call: TRBV15
d_call: -
clone_size: -
j_call: TRBJ2-3
cdr3_aa: CATSPGPGDADTQYF
cdr3_nt: TGTGCCACCAGCCCGGGGCCGGGGGACGCAGATACGCAGTATTTT

v_call: TRBV28
d_call: -
clone_size: -
j_call: TRBJ1-1
cdr3_aa: CASSPRHGTEAFF
cdr3_nt: TGTGCCAGCAGTCCCCGACACGGTACTGAAGCTTTCTTT

v_call: TRBV13
d_call: -
clone_size: once
j_call: TRBJ1-4
cdr3_aa: CASRFQGDYNEKLFF
cdr3_nt: TGTGCCAGCAGATTTCAGGGTGACTATAATGAAAAACTGTTTTTT

v_call: TRBV5-6
d_call: -
clone_size: few
j_call: TRBJ2-1
cdr3_aa: CASSPRMGNEQFF
cdr3_nt: TGTGCCAGCAGCCCTCGAATGGGCAATGAGCAGTTCTTC

v_call: TRBV4-2
d_call: -
clone_size: few
j_call: TRBJ1-2
cdr3_aa: CASSQGGAGPGYTF
cdr3_nt: TGTGCCAGCAGCCAAGGGGGGGCGGGACCTGGCTACACCTTC

v_call: TRBV6-1
d_call: -
clone_size: -
j_call: TRBJ2-7
cdr3_aa: CASSEGHSGPHEQYF
cdr3_nt: TGTGCCAGCAGTGAAGGTCATTCGGGACCTCACGAGCAGTACTTC

v_call: TRBV27
d_call: -
clone_size: -
j_call: TRBJ1-1
cdr3_aa: CASSAQQGGGTEAFF
cdr3_nt: TGTGCCAGCAGCGCTCAACAGGGCGGGGGCACTGAAGCTTTCTTT

v_call: TRBV29-1
d_call: -
clone_size: once
j_call: TRBJ1-1
cdr3_aa: CSVAEGWNTEAFF
cdr3_nt: TGCAGCGTGGCGGAGGGATGGAACACTGAAGCTTTCTTT

v_call: TRBV5-1
d_call: -
clone_size: -
j_call: TRBJ1-4
cdr3_aa: CASSLGSSEVEKLFF
cdr3_nt: TGCGCCAGCAGCTTGGGATCGTCCGAAGTTGAAAAACTGTTTTTT

v_call: TRBV7-3
d_call: TRBD1
clone_size: many
j_call: TRBJ2-1
cdr3_aa: CASSSGTGINEQFF
cdr3_nt: TGTGCCAGCAGCTCCGGGACAGGGATCAATGAGCAGTTCTTC

v_call: TRBV7-2
d_call: -
clone_size: few
j_call: TRBJ2-1
cdr3_aa: CASSLGQGSYNEQFF
cdr3_nt: TGTGCCAGCAGCTTAGGGCAGGGGTCCTACAATGAGCAGTTCTTC

v_call: TRBV30
d_call: TRBD1
clone_size: -
j_call: TRBJ1-2
cdr3_aa: CAWSTGVGYGYTF
cdr3_nt: TGTGCCTGGAGTACAGGGGTAGGATATGGCTACACCTTC

v_call: TRBV4-3
d_call: -
clone_size: few
j_call: TRBJ2-3
cdr3_aa: CASSRGTQTDTQYF
cdr3_nt: TGCGCCAGCAGCCGCGGGACACAGACAGATACGCAGTATTTT

v_call: TRBV5-1
d_call: TRBD2
clone_size: -
j_call: TRBJ2-7
cdr3_aa: CASSLVAGAGYEQYF
cdr3_nt: TGCGCCAGCAGCTTGGTAGCGGGAGCGGGATACGAGCAGTACTTC

v_call: TRBV7-2
d_call: -
clone_size: -
j_call: TRBJ2-4
cdr3_aa: CASSYPTTGAFQYF
cdr3_nt: TGTGCCAGCAGCTATCCGACGACGGGGGCTTTTCAGTACTTC

v_call: TRBV10-3
d_call: -
clone_size: -
j_call: TRBJ2-3
cdr3_aa: CAISVGLEFTDTQYF
cdr3_nt: TGTGCCATCAGTGTGGGGCTAGAATTCACAGATACGCAGTATTTT

v_call: TRBV28
d_call: TRBD1
clone_size: -
j_call: TRBJ1-5
cdr3_aa: CTSRRTGNNQPQHF
cdr3_nt: TGTACCAGCAGACGGACAGGGAACAATCAGCCCCAGCATTTT

v_call: TRBV19
d_call: -
clone_size: -
j_call: TRBJ1-5
cdr3_aa: CASSTGVLVPPQHF
cdr3_nt: TGTGCCAGTAGTACAGGGGTACTTGTTCCGCCCCAGCATTTT

v_call: TRBV7-9
d_call: -
clone_size: -
j_call: TRBJ2-7
cdr3_aa: CASSLFHEQYF
cdr3_nt: TGTGCCAGCAGCTTATTCCACGAGCAGTACTTC

v_call: TRBV7-2
d_call: TRBD1
clone_size: -
j_call: TRBJ2-2
cdr3_aa: CASREQGTGELFF
cdr3_nt: TGTGCCAGCAGGGAACAGGGGACCGGGGAGCTGTTTTTT

v_call: TRBV10-1
d_call: TRBD1
clone_size: -
j_call: TRBJ2-1
cdr3_aa: CASSGQGRDEQFF
cdr3_nt: TGCGCCAGCAGTGGACAGGGGAGAGATGAGCAGTTCTTC

v_call: TRBV6-5
d_call: -
clone_size: -
j_call: TRBJ1-4
cdr3_aa: CASRAGYFSSEKLFF
cdr3_nt: TGTGCCAGCAGGGCAGGGTACTTCTCGAGTGAAAAACTGTTTTTT

v_call: TRBV29-1
d_call: -
clone_size: many
j_call: TRBJ2-3
cdr3_aa: CSVVLPVTSTDTQYF
cdr3_nt: TGCAGCGTTGTCTTGCCGGTAACTAGCACAGATACGCAGTATTTT

v_call: TRBV25-1
d_call: TRBD2
clone_size: -
j_call: TRBJ2-1
cdr3_aa: CASGGLARTYNEQFF
cdr3_nt: TGTGCCAGCGGGGGACTAGCCCGTACCTACAATGAGCAGTTCTTC

v_call: TRBV6-1
d_call: -
clone_size: -
j_call: TRBJ1-1
cdr3_aa: CASSQYAEAFF
cdr3_nt: TGTGCCAGCAGTCAATATGCTGAAGCTTTCTTT

v_call: TRBV4-1
d_call: TRBD1
clone_size: -
j_call: TRBJ2-5
cdr3_aa: CASSNRDRQETQYF
cdr3_nt: TGCGCCAGCAGCAACCGGGACAGACAAGAGACCCAGTACTTC

v_call: TRBV27
d_call: -
clone_size: -
j_call: TRBJ2-1
cdr3_aa: CASEVAGEQFF
cdr3_nt: TGTGCCAGCGAGGTGGCTGGTGAGCAGTTCTTC

v_call: TRBV19
d_call: TRBD1
clone_size: -
j_call: TRBJ1-5
cdr3_aa: CASSMPGTGVNQPQHF
cdr3_nt: TGTGCCAGTAGTATGCCCGGGACAGGGGTCAATCAGCCCCAGCATTTT

v_call: TRBV19
d_call: -
clone_size: -
j_call: TRBJ2-1
cdr3_aa: CASSRVGGYNEQFF
cdr3_nt: TGTGCCAGTAGTAGGGTCGGGGGCTACAATGAGCAGTTCTTC

v_call: TRBV6-5
d_call: -
clone_size: -
j_call: TRBJ1-1
cdr3_aa: CASSYKTGVNTEAFF
cdr3_nt: TGTGCCAGCAGCTATAAAACAGGAGTGAACACTGAAGCTTTCTTT

v_call: TRBV6-5
d_call: -
clone_size: -
j_call: TRBJ2-7
cdr3_aa: CASSYSAVGGQYF
cdr3_nt: TGTGCCAGCAGTTACTCGGCGGTGGGAGGGCAGTACTTC

v_call: TRBV6-1
d_call: TRBD2
clone_size: -
j_call: TRBJ2-7
cdr3_aa: CASTRLAGVDHEQYF
cdr3_nt: TGTGCCAGCACTAGACTAGCGGGAGTGGATCACGAGCAGTACTTC

v_call: TRBV5-6
d_call: TRBD1
clone_size: -
j_call: TRBJ2-7
cdr3_aa: CASSWTGAGYEQYF
cdr3_nt: TGTGCCAGCAGCTGGACAGGGGCGGGCTACGAGCAGTACTTC

v_call: TRBV19
d_call: -
clone_size: -
j_call: TRBJ2-2
cdr3_aa: CASSIDRDHGELFF
cdr3_nt: TGTGCCAGTAGTATAGACAGGGATCACGGGGAGCTGTTTTTT

v_call: TRBV6-5
d_call: TRBD2
clone_size: many
j_call: TRBJ2-1
cdr3_aa: CASSRGLAGNNEQFF
cdr3_nt: TGTGCCAGCAGTAGGGGACTAGCGGGAAACAATGAGCAGTTCTTC

v_call: TRBV28
d_call: -
clone_size: few
j_call: TRBJ2-3
cdr3_aa: CASRSMGLPSTDTQYF
cdr3_nt: TGTGCCAGCAGGAGTATGGGACTCCCTAGCACAGATACGCAGTATTTT

v_call: TRBV5-1
d_call: -
clone_size: -
j_call: TRBJ2-1
cdr3_aa: CASSLANYNEQFF
cdr3_nt: TGCGCCAGCAGCTTGGCGAACTACAATGAGCAGTTCTTC

v_call: TRBV5-4
d_call: -
clone_size: -
j_call: TRBJ1-2
cdr3_aa: CASSQRGRISYGYTF
cdr3_nt: TGTGCCAGCAGCCAAAGGGGACGGATCTCCTATGGCTACACCTTC

v_call: TRBV2
d_call: -
clone_size: -
j_call: TRBJ1-1
cdr3_aa: CASSEERRTEAFF
cdr3_nt: TGTGCCAGCAGTGAAGAACGGAGAACTGAAGCTTTCTTT

v_call: TRBV5-4
d_call: -
clone_size: -
j_call: TRBJ2-2
cdr3_aa: CASSLGGPAGELFF
cdr3_nt: TGTGCCAGCAGCTTGGGGGGACCCGCCGGGGAGCTGTTTTTT

v_call: TRBV11-3
d_call: -
clone_size: -
j_call: TRBJ1-1
cdr3_aa: CASSAREAGGNTEAFF
cdr3_nt: TGTGCCAGCAGCGCCAGGGAGGCCGGGGGGAACACTGAAGCTTTCTTT

v_call: TRBV2
d_call: -
clone_size: -
j_call: TRBJ2-3
cdr3_aa: CASNRRQNTDTQYF
cdr3_nt: TGTGCCAGCAACCGCAGACAGAACACAGATACGCAGTATTTT

v_call: TRBV14
d_call: TRBD2
clone_size: -
j_call: TRBJ2-6
cdr3_aa: CASSLGRGYGANVLTF
cdr3_nt: TGTGCCAGCAGCCTCGGGCGGGGGTACGGGGCCAACGTCCTGACTTTC

v_call: TRBV5-1
d_call: -
clone_size: -
j_call: TRBJ2-7
cdr3_aa: CASRGSYEQYF
cdr3_nt: TGCGCCAGCAGAGGCTCCTACGAGCAGTACTTC

v_call: TRBV21-1
d_call: -
clone_size: -
j_call: TRBJ1-1
cdr3_aa: CASSKGWGQGTRTEAFF
cdr3_nt: -